Each of the 23 T cell receptor beta chains below was sequenced from the same sample in a study of blood T cell repertoires in COVID-19. Profiled with immunoSEQ multiplex PCR; TCRdb holds only in-frame clones, not every one. Seen here are roughly 170,000 clones, about four fifths observed once, and the top ten hold 3.5% to 4%. Sequencing used PBMCs or T cells enriched from blood (not recorded which). These receptors all stem from a woman aged 50 to 60 in a cohort exposed to, infected with or recovered from COVID-19 (not recorded which).

This clone was found once. Distinct nucleotide sequences in the sample also encode this CDR3. V gene TRBV7-2 combines with J gene TRBJ1-2, with D possibly being TRBD1 (6 bases). Germline lookup yields CDR1 SGHTA and CDR2 FQGNSA. V gave up 4 bases and J gave up 2 bases, with 11 bases separating them. The CDR3 consists of 14 residues. This CDR3 is CASSSTGSNYGYTF. CDR3 DNA: TGTGCCAGCAGCTCGACAGGTTCCAACTATGGCTACACCTTC. Looking up the rest from reference TRBV7-2 and TRBJ1-2 gives the full variable domain: GAGVSQSPSNKVTEKGKDVELRCDPISGHTALYWYRQSLGQGLEFLIYFQGNSAPDKSGLPSDRFSAERTGGSVSTLTIQRTQQEDSAVYLCASSSTGSNYGYTFGSGTRLTVV.

This rearrangement joins TRBV6-1 to TRBJ2-3; D ambiguous. Germline V gives CDR1 MNHNS, CDR2 SASEGT. The V end lost 3 bases, the J end lost 14 bases, and 12 bases lay between the germline ends. The CDR3 totals 11 residues. The CDR3, as DNA: TGTGCCAGCAGTGAGATAGTAACCCCGTATTTT. It is translated as CASSEIVTPYF.

The chain links TRBV7-9 to TRBJ2-1; 10 nucleotides agree with TRBD2. With V trimmed by 5 bases and J by 8 bases, 12 bases remained unmatched. The CDR3 length is 16 residues. Germline V gives CDR1 SEHNR, CDR2 FQNEAQ (reference sequence). The CDR3 sequence: CASSPRPGLALHEQFF. CDR3 bases: TGTGCCAGCAGCCCGCGACCGGGACTAGCGTTGCATGAGCAGTTCTTC.

The rearrangement joins TRBV7-9 to TRBJ1-1; the match to TRBD1 covers 8 bases. Looked up from germline, CDR1 is SEHNR and CDR2 is FQNEAQ (reference sequence). Trimming took 0 bases from V and 4 from J; bases not matched to a gene: 4. The CDR3 is made up of 15 amino acids. CDR3 in amino acids: CASSLAYRGATEAFF. DNA for the CDR3: TGTGCCAGCAGCTTAGCGTACAGGGGGGCCACTGAAGCTTTCTTT.

The chain carries TRBV9 and TRBJ2-5; 11 positions match TRBD2. The junction had 6 bases not matched to a gene; V was cut back by 3 bases and J by 5 bases. Per the germline V gene, CDR1 is SGDLS and CDR2 is YYNGEE. The CDR3 spans 15 residues. The CDR3 reads CASSARIAGGETQYF. The CDR3 DNA sequence: TGTGCCAGCAGCGCCAGAATAGCGGGGGGGGAGACCCAGTACTTC. The full variable domain, its missing parts supplied by reference TRBV9 and TRBJ2-5, is DSGVTQTPKHLITATGQRVTLRCSPRSGDLSVYWYQQSLDQGLQFLIQYYNGEERAKGNILERFSAQQFPDLHSELNLSSLELGDSALYFCASSARIAGGETQYFGPGTRLLVL.

The CDR3: CSVKTGQEQPQHF. Written as DNA, the CDR3 is TGCAGCGTTAAGACAGGGCAGGAACAGCCCCAGCATTTT. The chain links TRBV29-1 to TRBJ1-5; 7 bases fit TRBD1. This CDR3 is built from 13 residues. V shed 5 bases and J 7 bases; nucleotides not matched to a gene: 8. The germline gives CDR1 SQVTM, CDR2 ANQGSEA.

The chain joins TRBV4-1 to TRBJ2-5; tentatively, D is TRBD1 (6 bases). The V gene lost 4 bases and the J gene lost 2 bases, with 11 bases spanning the gap. The CDR3 loop spans 14 amino acids. Per the germline V gene, CDR1 is MGHRA and CDR2 is YSYEKL. CDR3 nucleotide sequence: TGCGCCAGCAGCCCCGTGGGGACACAAGAGACCCAGTACTTC. Amino acid sequence: CASSPVGTQETQYF.

This chain connects TRBV27 to TRBJ2-5; a weak D match, TRBD1 (6 bases). V lost 4 bases and J lost 4, with 13 bases in between. The CDR3 consists of 14 residues. The V gene's germline CDR1 is MNHEY and CDR2 SMNVEV (reference sequence). The CDR3 sequence: CASSSLDRGETQYF. In nucleotides, the CDR3 is TGTGCCAGCAGTTCCCTGGACAGAGGAGAGACCCAGTACTTC.

This chain joins TRBV5-1 and TRBJ1-6, with D possibly TRBD1 on 5 matching bases. Looked up from germline, CDR1 is SGHRS and CDR2 is YFSETQ. Trimming pared 5 bases from V and 7 bases from J, leaving 16 bases between. CDR3 length: 15 amino acids. The CDR3 sequence: CASSYDSPSNSPLHF. CDR3 coding DNA: TGCGCCAGCAGTTACGACAGCCCGAGCAATTCACCCCTCCACTTT.

V gene TRBV9 combines with J gene TRBJ2-5; 9 positions match TRBD1. The CDR3 runs 16 residues. Germline values: CDR1 SGDLS, CDR2 YYNGEE. The ends lost 3 bases at V and 5 bases at J; junction bases unmatched: 11. The CDR3 spells CASSGKQGASRETQYF. DNA for the CDR3: TGTGCCAGCAGCGGAAAACAGGGGGCGTCGAGGGAGACCCAGTACTTC.

V usage is TRBV5-1 and J usage is TRBJ1-2; no firm D call. Germline V gene sequence: CDR1 SGHRS, CDR2 YFSETQ. Trimming cost V 0 bases and J 8 bases, with 8 bases left between them. This CDR3 is 12 amino acids long. This CDR3 reads CASSLDVGGYTF. In DNA form, the CDR3 reads TGCGCCAGCAGCTTGGATGTGGGCGGCTACACCTTC.

The rearrangement links TRBV3-1 (or the pseudogene TRBV3-2) to TRBJ1-1; D remains ambiguous. Germline V gene lookup returns CDR1 LGHDT and CDR2 YNNKEL (reference sequence). V gave up 0 bases and J gave up 8 bases, with 7 bases separating them. This CDR3 is built from 12 residues. CDR3: CASSQDSGEAFF. CDR3 nucleotides: TGTGCCAGCAGCCAAGATAGCGGAGAAGCTTTCTTT.

The chain combines TRBV10-2 with TRBJ2-7; tentative D call: TRBD2 (5 bases). Trimming removed 8 bases at V and 2 bases at J, with 13 bases between. The germline V gene encodes CDR1 WSHSY and CDR2 SAAADI. The length of the CDR3 is 13 residues. CDR3 nucleotide sequence: TGCGCCAGCCAAGGCGGGTTTGCCTACGAGCAGTACTTC. This translates into CASQGGFAYEQYF.

The rearrangement uses TRBV5-4 and TRBJ1-2; 9 bases agree with TRBD1. The V and J ends lost 0 bases and 2 bases, in that order; junction bases with no gene match: 5. The CDR3 has 16 residues. The germline V gene encodes CDR1 SGHNT and CDR2 YYREEE (reference sequence). In nucleotides, the CDR3 is TGTGCCAGCAGCTTGGCGGGACAGGGTATCAACTATGGCTACACCTTC. Translating gives CASSLAGQGINYGYTF.

The chain carries TRBV5-1 and TRBJ2-1, with 12 bases matching TRBD2. Germline CDR1 is SGHRS and CDR2 is YFSETQ. Germline trimming cut 4 bases from V and 8 bases from J; bases unmatched to any gene: 13. The CDR3 is made up of 17 amino acids. The CDR3 sequence: CASSTSGRFSLGDEQFF. In DNA form, the CDR3 reads TGCGCCAGCAGCACTAGCGGGAGGTTTAGCTTGGGTGATGAGCAGTTCTTC. The full variable domain, with the rest looked up from reference TRBV5-1 and TRBJ2-1, is KAGVTQTPRYLIKTRGQQVTLSCSPISGHRSVSWYQQTPGQGLQFLFEYFSETQRNKGNFPGRFSGRQFSNSRSEMNVSTLELGDSALYLCASSTSGRFSLGDEQFFGPGTRLTVL.

The chain couples TRBV28 to TRBJ1-5; D is ambiguous. Germline V CDR1 and CDR2: MDHEN, SYDVKM. Trimming cost V 6 bases and J 0 bases, with 12 bases left between them. This CDR3 spans 15 amino acids. The CDR3 DNA reads TGTGCCAGCAGCAATGAGAAGTTTAGCAATCAGCCCCAGCATTTT. Protein: CASSNEKFSNQPQHF.

The chain joins TRBV19 to TRBJ2-1, with TRBD2 identical over 7 bases. J gave up 7 bases and V 4 bases, and 4 bases lay outside the gene matches. The CDR3 length is 13 residues. In germline, CDR1 is LNHDA, CDR2 SQIVND (reference sequence). The CDR3 nucleotides read TGTGCCAGTAGTAGCGGGAGAACGAATGAGCAGTTCTTC. Translated: CASSSGRTNEQFF.

This clone was detected once. J is TRBJ2-5 and V is TRBV7-2; perhaps TRBD2 as D (5 bases). V lost 4 bases and J 6 bases, leaving 18 bases between the germline ends. Germline-derived CDR1 and CDR2 are SGHTA and FQGNSA. This CDR3 has 15 residues. The CDR3 sequence: CASSSDHTSGKTQYF. For the CDR3, the DNA is TGTGCCAGCAGCTCCGATCATACGTCGGGGAAGACCCAGTACTTC.

The chain employs TRBV11-2 and TRBJ2-3; TRBD2 aligns across 10 bases. The CDR3 length is 14 residues. Germline assignment: CDR1 SGHAT and CDR2 FQNNGV. The J segment lost 3 bases and the V segment lost 7 bases, leaving 4 bases of the junction unmatched. The CDR3 spells CASKRGGPTDTQYF. DNA of the CDR3: TGTGCCAGCAAGCGGGGGGGCCCGACAGATACGCAGTATTTT.

This chain connects TRBV16 to TRBJ1-3; 9 bases match TRBD1. Germline-derived CDR1 and CDR2 are KGHSY and FQNENV. With V trimmed by 4 bases and J by 1 base, 8 bases remained unmatched. The CDR3 runs to 17 residues. CDR3 in DNA: TGTGCCAGCAGCCCCCGGGGACAGGGCTTTTCTGGAAACACCATATATTTT. Amino acids: CASSPRGQGFSGNTIYF.

The V and J genes are TRBV24-1 and TRBJ2-3; 8 bases line up with TRBD1. V shed 3 bases, J shed 3 bases, and the junction held 7 bases outside the gene matches. This CDR3 has 16 amino acids. Germline V gene lookup returns CDR1 KGHDR and CDR2 SFDVKD. The CDR3 loop reads CATSDLDRGWTDTQYF. As DNA, the CDR3 is TGTGCCACCAGTGATCTTGACAGGGGTTGGACAGATACGCAGTATTTT.

This sequence joins TRBV11-2 and TRBJ1-1; TRBD1 matches 7 bases. The CDR3 covers 17 residues. Germline assignment: CDR1 SGHAT and CDR2 FQNNGV. V shed 5 bases and J 1 base; nucleotides not matched to a gene: 13. The CDR3 nucleotides are TGTGCCAGCAGCCTACGGGATTACAGGACAGGGAACACTGAAGCTTTCTTT. Protein sequence: CASSLRDYRTGNTEAFF.

The genes are TRBV9 and TRBJ2-7; 7 bases match TRBD1. Losses at the gene ends were 3 bases for V and 4 bases for J; bases not matched to a gene: 10. CDR1 and CDR2 from the germline V gene are SGDLS and YYNGEE. The CDR3 length is 15 residues. CDR3 DNA: TGTGCCAGCAGCGAAGGGCCGGGACAGCCATACGAGCAGTACTTC. Protein: CASSEGPGQPYEQYF.